One and the same sample provided the 9 T cell receptor beta chains below, sequenced in a study of beta chain features in type 1 diabetes. As every portion of the isolated RNA was reverse transcribed, the sequencing read expressed TCRB transcripts. Repertoires were generated with immunoSEQ multiplex PCR, while TCRdb's copy carries only in-frame clones and drops some. This table has hundreds of thousands of clones, 14% appearing once. Sequencing was done on a sample of central memory CD4+ T cells from blood. Source of these receptors: a man in his thirties or forties in good health.

V is TRBV27 and J is TRBJ1-2, with 8 bases identical to TRBD1. Germline V CDR1 and CDR2: MNHEY, SMNVEV (reference sequence). V trimming: 5 bases; J trimming: 8 bases; junction bases outside the gene matches: 7. This CDR3 has 13 residues. CDR3 sequence: CASSQDRVRGYTF. CDR3 DNA: TGTGCCAGCAGTCAGGACAGGGTACGGGGCTACACCTTC.

The chain joins TRBV30 to TRBJ2-3; 14 nucleotides align to TRBD2. Germline CDR1 is GTSNPN and CDR2 is SVGIG (reference sequence). After removal of 0 bases from V and 0 bases from J, the junction contained 8 bases not matched to a gene. The CDR3 is made up of 19 amino acids. This chain's CDR3 is CAWSVGLAGGPSSTDTQYF. CDR3 bases: TGTGCCTGGAGTGTAGGACTAGCGGGAGGCCCGTCTAGCACAGATACGCAGTATTTT.

This clone was seen only a few times. This chain uses TRBV9 with TRBJ2-1; tentative D call: TRBD2 (5 bases). Deletions cut 0 bases from V and 0 bases from J, with 10 bases between. The germline gives CDR1 SGDLS, CDR2 YYNGEE. This CDR3 is built from 16 residues. The CDR3 coding sequence is TGTGCCAGCAGCGTAGGGGTGGGGAGCTCCTACAATGAGCAGTTCTTC. Its translation is CASSVGVGSSYNEQFF.

This clone has just a few counts. The genes are TRBV5-1 and TRBJ2-1; D ambiguous. CDR3 length: 15 residues. CDR1 and CDR2 (germline): SGHRS, YFSETQ. Trimming removed 0 bases from V and 2 bases from J, with 9 bases in between. The DNA for the CDR3 is TGCGCCAGCAGCTTGGCCCCAGATACCTACAATGAGCAGTTCTTC. Translating it yields CASSLAPDTYNEQFF. Variable domain in full (rest from reference TRBV5-1 and TRBJ2-1): KAGVTQTPRYLIKTRGQQVTLSCSPISGHRSVSWYQQTPGQGLQFLFEYFSETQRNKGNFPGRFSGRQFSNSRSEMNVSTLELGDSALYLCASSLAPDTYNEQFFGPGTRLTVL.

This clone showed up just a few times. V usage is TRBV5-6 and J usage is TRBJ1-2; weak D call: TRBD1 (5 bases). CDR1 is SGHDT, CDR2 YYEEEE, per germline. Trimming cost V 6 bases and J 5 bases, with 11 bases left between them. CDR3 length equals 12 residues. The CDR3 region has the DNA TGTGCCAGCACCACGGGGGGATATGGCTACACCTTC. This gives the protein CASTTGGYGYTF.

The CDR3 sequence: CAWTGTSGRGTDTQYF. CDR3 DNA: TGTGCCTGGACTGGGACTAGCGGGAGGGGCACAGATACGCAGTATTTT. This sequence joins TRBV30 and TRBJ2-3; 16 bases agree with TRBD2. J gave up 1 base and V 4 bases, and 2 bases lay outside the gene matches. Germline V gene data show CDR1 as GTSNPN and CDR2 as SVGIG (reference sequence). The CDR3 has 16 residues.

The chain employs TRBV18 and TRBJ2-5; the D is unclear. The CDR3 loop spans 24 amino acids. Germline-derived CDR1 and CDR2 are KGHSH and LQKENI. Trimming took 0 bases from V and 0 from J, leaving 35 bases between them. The CDR3 coding sequence is TGTGCCAGCTCACCACCGACCCACCTTACGATACCACCTCTACCTTTGGGGTACCAAGAGACCCAGTACTTC. Translation gives CASSPPTHLTIPPLPLGYQETQYF.

The chain joins TRBV6-5 to TRBJ2-1, with 11 bases matching TRBD2. The CDR3 is made up of 15 amino acids. The germline CDR1 and CDR2 sequences are MNHEY and SVGAGI. The ends lost 7 bases at V and 4 bases at J; junction bases unmatched: 6. CDR3 in amino acids: CASIHSGGAYNEQFF. The DNA for the CDR3 is TGTGCCAGCATTCATAGCGGGGGGGCATACAATGAGCAGTTCTTC.

The sample holds a few counts of this clone. The chain employs TRBV7-8 and TRBJ2-3; D unresolved. CDR1 SGHVS and CDR2 FQNEAQ come from the germline V gene. With 1 base removed from V and 3 bases from J, the gap between germline ends came to 8 bases. The CDR3 covers 14 residues. CDR3 sequence (DNA): TGTGCCAGCAGCTTAGACGAGCTGACAGATACGCAGTATTTT. Translated, it gives CASSLDELTDTQYF.